These 28 T cell receptor beta chains were all obtained from the same sample, sequenced in a study of cytomegalovirus exposure and HLA in healthy donors (dated by TCRdb to about 2017). The protocol used for the library was the immunoSEQ multiplex PCR assay. For the multiplex PCR, a mixture combining 60 forward primers for TCR Vbeta segments and 13 reverse primers for TCR Jbeta segments was used. The source is immuneACCESS, and TCRdb retained only in-frame sequences with V and J called. Part of the clones is not carried over; for the studies checked, unresolved V genes explain less than half of this, and the remainder is unexplained. This sample has 96,000 or so clones in its table, and under 85% of those were observed once. The ten largest clones capture 11% to 15% of the sample. Material: PBMCs. Every receptor here comes from a woman in her 70s in good health and CMV-seropositive.

The chain is built from TRBV28 and TRBJ1-2, with D unclear. Trimming took 1 base from V and 7 from J, leaving 13 bases between them. CDR1 is MDHEN and CDR2 is SYDVKM in the germline V gene. This CDR3 is built from 14 residues. The CDR3 loop reads CASSLSTAASGYTF. DNA for the CDR3: TGTGCCAGCAGTTTATCGACGGCAGCTAGTGGCTACACCTTC.

In this sample, this clone turned up a few times. This rearrangement joins TRBV4-1 to TRBJ2-7, with 11 positions matching TRBD1. The V gene's germline CDR1 is MGHRA and CDR2 YSYEKL. The CDR3 runs 15 residues. Trimming took 4 bases from V and 1 from J; bases not matched to a gene: 3. The CDR3 reads CASSLGQGASYEQYF. In DNA, the CDR3 is TGCGCCAGCAGCCTTGGACAGGGGGCATCCTACGAGCAGTACTTC.

The V and J genes are TRBV19 and TRBJ2-1; D remains unclear. CDR1 LNHDA and CDR2 SQIVND come from the germline V gene (reference sequence). Between the trimmed V and J ends, which lost 0 bases and 8 bases, there was a span of 8 bases. There are 13 residues in the CDR3. In nucleotides, the CDR3 is TGTGCCAGTAGTATAGACACTGCGGATGAGCAGTTCTTC. This encodes CASSIDTADEQFF. Drawing the rest from reference TRBV19 and TRBJ2-1, the complete variable domain is DGGITQSPKYLFRKEGQNVTLSCEQNLNHDAMYWYRQDPGQGLRLIYYSQIVNDFQKGDIAEGYSVSREKKESFPLTVTSAQKNPTAFYLCASSIDTADEQFFGPGTRLTVL.

This rearrangement joins TRBV7-3 to TRBJ2-1; the D gene is possibly TRBD2 (6 bases). The germline V gene has CDR1 SGHTA and CDR2 FQGTGA. V lost 0 bases and J 2 bases, leaving 8 bases between the germline ends. The CDR3 is 15 amino acids. The CDR3 coding sequence is TGTGCCAGCAGCTTAACCCCGGGAGCCTACAATGAGCAGTTCTTC. Protein sequence: CASSLTPGAYNEQFF.

The chain carries TRBV27 and TRBJ2-3, with 8 bases aligning to TRBD1. The CDR3 extends over 16 amino acids. The V gene end was trimmed by 5 bases and the J gene end by 0 bases; junction bases not matched to a gene: 7. The germline CDR1 and CDR2 sequences are MNHEY and SMNVEV (reference sequence). The CDR3 DNA follows: TGTGCCAGCAGTGGGCCAGGGGGCGGGAGCACAGATACGCAGTATTTT. Protein product: CASSGPGGGSTDTQYF.

This sequence joins TRBV7-2 and TRBJ2-1; 8 bases align to TRBD2. V was clipped by 0 bases and J by 8 bases; unmatched bases: 6. From germline, CDR1 is SGHTA and CDR2 FQGNSA. The CDR3 loop spans 15 amino acids. The DNA of the CDR3 is TGTGCCAGCAGCTTAGCACGGGGGGGCATGTATGAGCAGTTCTTC. This translates into CASSLARGGMYEQFF. Combining the CDR3 with reference TRBV7-2 and TRBJ2-1 gives the whole variable domain GAGVSQSPSNKVTEKGKDVELRCDPISGHTALYWYRQSLGQGLEFLIYFQGNSAPDKSGLPSDRFSAERTGGSVSTLTIQRTQQEDSAVYLCASSLARGGMYEQFFGPGTRLTVL.

The chain is built from TRBV7-2 and TRBJ1-1; no clear D gene. The germline V gene has CDR1 SGHTA and CDR2 FQGNSA. This CDR3 region has 14 residues. V was trimmed by 5 bases and J by 1 base, leaving 11 bases between them. The DNA for the CDR3 is TGTGCCAGCAGCATAGTCCTAGGGAACACTGAAGCTTTCTTT. Amino acid sequence: CASSIVLGNTEAFF.

The chain combines TRBV11-3 with TRBJ2-1, with D maybe TRBD1 (5 bases). The germline V and J ends were trimmed by 5 bases and 4 bases, with 9 bases remaining between them. In germline, CDR1 is SGHNT, CDR2 YENEEA. This CDR3 is 13 amino acids long. The CDR3 region is CASSPNRYNEQFF. In DNA, the CDR3 is TGTGCCAGCAGCCCAAACAGGTACAATGAGCAGTTCTTC.

CDR3 in amino acids: CASSVGLRIVPTEAFF. The CDR3 coding sequence is TGTGCCAGTAGTGTCGGACTGCGAATAGTTCCCACTGAAGCTTTCTTT. V is TRBV19 and J is TRBJ1-1; no firm D call. The germline CDR1 and CDR2 sequences are LNHDA and SQIVND (reference sequence). Trimming shortened V by 5 bases and J by 4 bases, and 20 bases separated the two germline ends. The CDR3 totals 16 residues. The full variable domain, its missing parts supplied by reference TRBV19 and TRBJ1-1, is DGGITQSPKYLFRKEGQNVTLSCEQNLNHDAMYWYRQDPGQGLRLIYYSQIVNDFQKGDIAEGYSVSREKKESFPLTVTSAQKNPTAFYLCASSVGLRIVPTEAFFGQGTRLTVV.

The rearrangement uses TRBV7-2 and TRBJ1-5; the match to TRBD1 covers 10 bases. Looked up from germline, CDR1 is SGHTA and CDR2 is FQGNSA. This CDR3 has 15 amino acids. V lost 5 bases and J lost 8; bases outside the gene matches: 9. Here the CDR3 reads CASSPRDRGPEPQHF. CDR3 in DNA: TGTGCCAGCAGCCCCCGGGACAGGGGTCCGGAGCCCCAGCATTTT.

CDR3 coding DNA: TGTGCCAGCAGTCGGACGGTGCTCGGGAGCTATGGCTACACCTTC. Amino acid sequence: CASSRTVLGSYGYTF. The chain is built from TRBV2 and TRBJ1-2, with D uncertain. With 5 bases removed from V and 4 bases from J, the gap between germline ends came to 17 bases. The CDR3 runs 15 residues. Germline values: CDR1 SNHLY, CDR2 FYNNEI.

This chain joins TRBV5-4 and TRBJ2-5, with D possibly being TRBD2 (5 bases). The CDR3 has 13 amino acids. The ends were cut back, 4 bases at V and 0 bases at J, with 7 bases in the middle. CDR1 and CDR2 from the germline V gene are SGHNT and YYREEE (reference sequence). The CDR3 is CASSRADQETQYF. DNA for the CDR3: TGTGCCAGCAGCCGAGCGGACCAAGAGACCCAGTACTTC.

The J gene is TRBJ2-2, the V gene TRBV27, with unresolved D. Germline assignment: CDR1 MNHEY and CDR2 SMNVEV (reference sequence). CDR3 length equals 14 residues. V was shortened by 4 bases and J by 4 bases, with 10 bases between the two germline ends. CDR3 sequence (DNA): TGTGCCAGCAGTTACCGGCGGAGCACCGGGGAGCTGTTTTTT. It encodes CASSYRRSTGELFF.

The rearrangement links TRBV10-3 to TRBJ2-7, with 12 bases lining up with TRBD2. Germline lookup yields CDR1 ENHRY and CDR2 SYGVKD. This CDR3 is 16 amino acids long. Germline trimming cut 10 bases from V and 0 bases from J; bases unmatched to any gene: 10. The CDR3 nucleotides read TGTGCCACCTATGGACTAGCGGGGAAAAGCTCCTACGAGCAGTACTTC. Its protein is CATYGLAGKSSYEQYF.

The chain joins TRBV7-6 to TRBJ2-2, with TRBD1 identical over 8 bases. Germline CDR1 reads SGHVS; CDR2 reads FNYEAQ. The CDR3 is 16 residues long. V gave up 8 bases and J gave up 5 bases; unmatched junction bases: 13. CDR3 DNA: TGTGCCAGCGAAATGATCCCCACAGGGGGGACCGGGGAGCTGTTTTTT. Protein product: CASEMIPTGGTGELFF.

This clone is a singleton in its sample. The V and J genes are TRBV27 and TRBJ1-4, with 9 bases that match TRBD1. The junction had 3 bases not matched to a gene; V was cut back by 6 bases and J by 4 bases. This CDR3 has 14 residues. Per germline, CDR1 MNHEY and CDR2 SMNVEV (reference sequence). CDR3 DNA: TGTGCCAGCAGACAGGGGGCGTTTAATGAAAAACTGTTTTTT. Residues: CASRQGAFNEKLFF. The whole variable domain, filled in from reference TRBV27 and TRBJ1-4, reads EAQVTQNPRYLITVTGKKLTVTCSQNMNHEYMSWYRQDPGLGLRQIYYSMNVEVTDKGDVPEGYKVSRKEKRNFPLILESPSPNQTSLYFCASRQGAFNEKLFFGSGTQLSVL.

V usage is TRBV5-1 and J usage is TRBJ1-4; D is ambiguous. Germline CDR1 SGHRS, CDR2 YFSETQ. The CDR3 extends over 15 amino acids. Deletions cut 0 bases from V and 1 base from J, with 7 bases between. In nucleotides, the CDR3 is TGCGCCAGCAGCTTGGCCGGGGTAACTAATGAAAAACTGTTTTTT. This translates into CASSLAGVTNEKLFF.

The chain links TRBV6-5 to TRBJ2-7; possible D gene TRBD1, 6 bases. From germline, CDR1 is MNHEY and CDR2 SVGAGI. With 8 bases removed from V and 2 bases from J, the gap between germline ends came to 19 bases. CDR3 length: 15 residues. CDR3 region: CASGTMYEGAYEQYF. In DNA form, the CDR3 reads TGTGCCAGCGGGACAATGTACGAGGGGGCCTACGAGCAGTACTTC.

The rearrangement uses TRBV7-3 and TRBJ1-5; maybe TRBD1 (6 bases). The CDR3 consists of 15 residues. Deletions cut 4 bases from V and 7 bases from J, with 17 bases between. The germline CDR1 and CDR2 sequences are SGHTA and FQGTGA. CDR3 in amino acids: CASSSYRVKDQPQHF. The CDR3 DNA follows: TGTGCCAGCAGCTCCTACAGGGTGAAGGACCAGCCCCAGCATTTT.

This CDR3 reads CSVAEGVEKLFF. DNA of the CDR3: TGCAGCGTTGCAGAAGGGGTTGAAAAACTGTTTTTT. The rearrangement links TRBV29-1 to TRBJ1-4; possible D gene TRBD1, 5 bases. This CDR3 has 12 residues. Per the germline V gene, CDR1 is SQVTM and CDR2 is ANQGSEA. Trimming removed 4 bases at V and 7 bases at J, with 10 bases between.

This clone has more than one count but fewer than ten. This chain uses TRBV6-4 with TRBJ1-6; a weak D match, TRBD1 (5 bases). V lost 9 bases and J lost 9, with 18 bases in between. Germline values: CDR1 MRHNA, CDR2 SNTAGT. The CDR3 is made up of 14 amino acids. Written as DNA, the CDR3 is TGTGCCAGTCCCAACGAAAGGGGTAGTTCACCCCTCCACTTT. This sequence encodes CASPNERGSSPLHF.

This clone was seen a handful of times. The chain couples TRBV5-6 to TRBJ2-1; no clear D. The CDR3 is made up of 14 amino acids. The germline V and J ends were trimmed by 0 bases and 0 bases, with 4 bases remaining between them. Germline assignment: CDR1 SGHDT and CDR2 YYEEEE. In nucleotides, the CDR3 is TGTGCCAGCAGCTTGGACACCTCCTACAATGAGCAGTTCTTC. This codes for CASSLDTSYNEQFF. Based on the CDR3 plus reference TRBV5-6 and TRBJ2-1, the full variable domain is DAGVTQSPTHLIKTRGQQVTLRCSPKSGHDTVSWYQQALGQGPQFIFQYYEEEERQRGNFPDRFSGHQFPNYSSELNVNALLLGDSALYLCASSLDTSYNEQFFGPGTRLTVL.

The chain links TRBV7-9 to TRBJ1-1; D is perhaps TRBD1 (6 bases). The V end was cut by 3 bases, the J end by 9 bases, with 8 bases between. The CDR3 has 11 residues. Germline values: CDR1 SEHNR, CDR2 FQNEAQ (reference sequence). CDR3 sequence: CASSFGQKAFF. In DNA form, the CDR3 reads TGTGCCAGCAGCTTCGGACAGAAAGCTTTCTTT.

The chain has TRBV5-1 and TRBJ1-1; TRBD1 might be the D (6 bases). With 1 base removed from V and 3 bases from J, the gap between germline ends came to 13 bases. The CDR3 is 15 residues long. Germline CDR1 and CDR2: SGHRS and YFSETQ. The CDR3 sequence is CASSLFQGRDTEAFF. Here the CDR3 DNA reads TGCGCCAGCAGCTTGTTTCAGGGGAGAGACACTGAAGCTTTCTTT.

CDR3 in amino acids: CASTQVRAGNSPLHF. As DNA, the CDR3 is TGTGCCAGCACTCAAGTGAGGGCCGGTAATTCACCCCTCCACTTT. V gene TRBV6-5 combines with J gene TRBJ1-6; no reliable D call. Germline loops: CDR1 MNHEY, CDR2 SVGAGI. V was trimmed by 7 bases and J by 6 bases, leaving 16 bases between them. The CDR3 totals 15 residues.

The chain has TRBV5-1 and TRBJ2-1; TRBD1 agrees at 10 bases. The CDR3 has 15 residues. Trimming removed 4 bases from V and 9 bases from J; junction bases left unmatched: 10. Germline V lookup: CDR1 SGHRS, CDR2 YFSETQ. The CDR3 nucleotides read TGCGCCAGCAGCCACGACAGGGGGCCATTAGGTGAGCAGTTCTTC. This gives the protein CASSHDRGPLGEQFF.

The V gene is TRBV19, the J gene TRBJ2-7; 7 positions agree with TRBD2. Germline assignment: CDR1 LNHDA and CDR2 SQIVND (reference sequence). CDR3 length: 14 residues. Trimming at V came to 4 bases and at J to 3 bases, leaving 6 bases not matched to a gene. Here the CDR3 reads CASSTGLGRYEQYF. Written as DNA, the CDR3 is TGTGCCAGTAGTACTGGACTAGGCCGCTACGAGCAGTACTTC.

V usage is TRBV5-4 and J usage is TRBJ2-7; TRBD1 aligns across 10 bases. V lost 3 bases and J lost 5; bases outside the gene matches: 5. The CDR3 is 14 amino acids. Germline values: CDR1 SGHNT, CDR2 YYREEE (reference sequence). The CDR3 loop is CASSSTGQGNEQYF. Here the CDR3 DNA reads TGTGCCAGCAGCTCAACGGGACAGGGGAACGAGCAGTACTTC. The full variable domain, in which reference TRBV5-4 and TRBJ2-7 provide the parts outside the CDR3, is ETGVTQSPTHLIKTRGQQVTLRCSSQSGHNTVSWYQQALGQGPQFIFQYYREEENGRGNFPPRFSGLQFPNYSSELNVNALELDDSALYLCASSSTGQGNEQYFGPGTRLTVT.